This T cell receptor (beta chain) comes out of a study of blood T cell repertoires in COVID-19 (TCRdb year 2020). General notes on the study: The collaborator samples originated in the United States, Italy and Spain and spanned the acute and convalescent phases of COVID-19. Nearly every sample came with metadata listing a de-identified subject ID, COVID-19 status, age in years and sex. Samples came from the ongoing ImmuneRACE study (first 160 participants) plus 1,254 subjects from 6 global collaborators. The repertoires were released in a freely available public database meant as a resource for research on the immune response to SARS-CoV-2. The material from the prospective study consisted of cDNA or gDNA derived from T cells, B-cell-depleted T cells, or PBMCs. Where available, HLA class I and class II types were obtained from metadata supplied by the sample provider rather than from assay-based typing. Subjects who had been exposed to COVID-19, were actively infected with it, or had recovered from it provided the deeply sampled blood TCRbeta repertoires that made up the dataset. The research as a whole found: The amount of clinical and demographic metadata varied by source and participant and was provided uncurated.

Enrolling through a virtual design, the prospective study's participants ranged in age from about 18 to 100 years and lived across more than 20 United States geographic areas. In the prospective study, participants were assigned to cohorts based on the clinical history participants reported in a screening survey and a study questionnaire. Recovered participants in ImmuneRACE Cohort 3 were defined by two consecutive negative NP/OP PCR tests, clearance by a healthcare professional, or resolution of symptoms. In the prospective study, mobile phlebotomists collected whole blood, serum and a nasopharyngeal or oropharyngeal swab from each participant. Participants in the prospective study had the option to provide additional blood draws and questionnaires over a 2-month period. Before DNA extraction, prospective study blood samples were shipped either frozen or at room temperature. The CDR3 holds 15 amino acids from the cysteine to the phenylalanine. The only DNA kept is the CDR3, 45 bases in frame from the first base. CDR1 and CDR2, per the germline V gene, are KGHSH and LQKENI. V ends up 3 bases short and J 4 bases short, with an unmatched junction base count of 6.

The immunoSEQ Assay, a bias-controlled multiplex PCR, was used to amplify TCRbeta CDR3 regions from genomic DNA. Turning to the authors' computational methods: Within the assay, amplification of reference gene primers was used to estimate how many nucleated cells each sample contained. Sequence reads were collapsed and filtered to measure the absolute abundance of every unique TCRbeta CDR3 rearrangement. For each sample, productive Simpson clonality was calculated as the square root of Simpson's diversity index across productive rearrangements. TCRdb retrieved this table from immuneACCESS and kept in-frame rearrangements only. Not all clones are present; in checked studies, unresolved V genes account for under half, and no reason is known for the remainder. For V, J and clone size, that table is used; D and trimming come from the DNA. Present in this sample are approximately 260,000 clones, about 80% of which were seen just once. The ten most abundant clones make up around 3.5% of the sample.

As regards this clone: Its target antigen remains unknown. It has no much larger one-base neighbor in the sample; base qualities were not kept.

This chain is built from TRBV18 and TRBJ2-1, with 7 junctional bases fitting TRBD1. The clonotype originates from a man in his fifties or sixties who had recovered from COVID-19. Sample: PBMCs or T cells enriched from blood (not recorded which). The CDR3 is CASSPPGQPYNEQFF. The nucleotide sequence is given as TGTGCCAGCTCACCGCCGGGACAGCCTTACAATGAGCAGTTCTTC.